This T cell receptor beta chain was sequenced for a study of cytotoxic CD8 clonotypes in ibrutinib-treated CLL (dated by TCRdb to about 2021). General notes on the study: The cohort had eleven to twelve relapsed/refractory and roughly 14 treatment-naive patients; approximately 17 were IGHV unmutated. Responses were partial in roughly 25 patients and complete in 2; after median around 65 months follow-up, roughly 14 stayed in remission and 12 progressed. All remission and progressive disease samples were collected while patients were still receiving ibrutinib. Samples averaged approximately 240,000 productive templates and tens of thousands of productive rearrangements. The response samples were drawn at a median of approximately 11 months into treatment, with a range of roughly 6 to 36 months. Longitudinal samples were available for about 30% of the roughly 86 trial participants. Cryopreserved peripheral blood mononuclear cells were obtained prior to treatment, at the time of response, and at either disease progression or sustained remission. The research as a whole found: Sampling times were not matched between sustained-remission and progressing patients, and lymph node repertoires were not studied. Clonality rose at ibrutinib response, remained stable during sustained remission, and dropped back toward baseline at progression. Baseline clonality was found to be higher than that of age-matched healthy donors and was strongly correlated with circulating CD8+ T-cell counts. Public clonotypes were rare and either shrank or stayed stable during treatment, and the rise in clonality at ibrutinib response reflected expansion of private clonotypes.

The time point label corresponds to: approximately eleven months on ibrutinib. For TCR beta library preparation, around 1.9 micrograms of genomic DNA were extracted from the cryopreserved PBMCs. High-throughput TCR beta sequencing was performed on longitudinal blood samples from CLL patients receiving ibrutinib monotherapy. Patients were enrolled in a phase 2 open-label single-center ibrutinib monotherapy trial. A MiSeq instrument was used for deep resolution sequencing, which targeted depths ranging from 1 in 1 million up to 1 in 200,000 T cells, with coverage averaging 10x for each clonotype. The immunoSEQ hsTCRB Kit was used to generate the TCR beta libraries. From the authors' description of their analysis: ImmunoSEQ Data Assistant and ImmunoSEQ Analyzer were used for data analysis, and V, D and J genes were assigned according to IMGT definitions. Clonality, which ranges from 0 to 1, was calculated as one minus the normalized Shannon entropy of productive rearrangement frequencies. Public clonotype analysis was restricted to overrepresented clonotypes comprising at least 0.05% of each patient's repertoire. Approximately 13 age-matched healthy donor repertoires from immuneACCESS served as clonality controls. The immuneACCESS repertoire file appears here via TCRdb, limited to in-frame rearrangements. These files lack a portion of the clones; in checked studies, under half of the deficit traces to unresolved V genes, and the cause of the others is not known. V and J calls plus clone size are reproduced from that table; the DNA served to infer D and trimming. The sample table lists 49,000 or so clones, around half of them with a count of one. About 31% of the sample is taken by the ten largest.

CDR1 and CDR2, looked up from the germline V gene, are MDHEN and SYDVKM. Ends trimmed: V by 7 bases, J by 4 bases; bases unmatched to a gene: 9. From cysteine to phenylalanine, the CDR3 is 15 amino acids long. Solely the CDR3 DNA is kept, with 45 bases framed from the first base. Remarks on this clone: Its antigen is not yet known. The input lacks base qualities; no much larger clone sits a single base away.

The TCR originated in a human donor with chronic lymphocytic leukemia. Here the chain combines TRBV28 and TRBJ1-2, and 10 junctional nucleotides match TRBD1. The specimen comprised PBMCs, sampled after 12 months of ibrutinib treatment. The sequence in DNA is TGTGCCAGCATCCGGAGGACAGGGGGTAGCTATGGCTACACCTTC. It is translated as CASIRRTGGSYGYTF.